The entry below gives a single T cell receptor (beta chain) sequence along with its context. CDR3 size: 16 residues. V gave up 5 bases and J gave up 0 bases, with 13 bases separating them. Germline assignment: CDR1 MDHEN and CDR2 SYDVKM. Under the authors' procedure: Estimated nucleated cell counts came from reference gene primer amplification. Sequenced by immunoSEQ multiplex PCR; TCRdb stores in-frame clones only, minus some. The V and J calls and clone size were taken over from that table, and D and trimming were inferred from the DNA. The sample carries around 250,000 clones, around nine tenths recorded once. This specimen belongs to a study of blood T cell repertoires in COVID-19. About the study: Sites in the United States, Italy and Spain provided acute and convalescent COVID-19 samples. Sources were T cells, B-cell-depleted T cells, or PBMCs; the material itself was cDNA or gDNA.

This chain joins TRBV28 and TRBJ1-4; D gene unclear. The receptor was derived from a woman aged 40 to 49 who had recovered from COVID-19. The sequencing sample was made of peripheral blood. This chain's CDR3 is CASSDRPSATNEKLFF. Here the CDR3 DNA reads TGTGCCAGCAGTGACCGTCCAAGCGCAACTAATGAAAAACTGTTTTTT.